This TCR beta chain stems from a study of Ad26.COV2.S vaccination and SARS-CoV-2 variants (dated by TCRdb to about 2021). Turning to the overall study: Donors in the vaccine arm were drawn from COV1001, a phase I-IIa trial of Ad26.COV2.S in healthy adults that was multicentre, randomized, double-blind and placebo-controlled. Ad26.COV2.S was given intramuscularly at 5x10^10 or 1x10^11 viral particles, as a single shot or as two shots 56 days apart. The specificity and breadth of SARS-CoV-2-reactive T cell receptors after Ad26.COV2.S vaccination were assessed by TCRbeta repertoire sequencing. The TCR-sequenced set comprised approximately 32 samples: 19 Ad26.COV2.S vaccine recipients, 5 placebo recipients and 8 SARS-CoV-2 convalescent individuals. Trial participants were randomized into five groups of five, in which low-dose or high-dose Ad26.COV2.S was given once or twice, or placebo was given on both occasions. Investigators remained blinded to trial group allocation during experiments and outcome assessment. Findings and caveats that apply to the study as a whole: The authors noted that the TCR breadth and depth analyses may have underestimated total T cell responses. Spike-specific TCR breadth was higher in Ad26.COV2.S recipients than in placebo recipients (P = 0.0014). Substantial breadth of spike-specific CD8+ and CD4+ T cell responses was reported after vaccination. Non-spike TCR breadth was comparable between vaccine and placebo recipients, consistent with the vaccine containing only spike. The study was not powered for comparison of responses between vaccine doses or regimens.

This specimen's treatment or condition label, interpreted: 15 to 20 received Ad26.COV2.S at low or high dose, single or two shots; roughly 5 received placebo; per-sample allocation not given. For vaccine and placebo recipients, repertoires were sequenced using samples collected on day 63 after the first injection. Between 29 July and 7 August 2020, Cohort 1b enrolled about two dozen adults aged 18-55 years at one site in Boston, USA. Ad26.COV2.S was a replication-incompetent adenovirus type 26 vector that expressed a prefusion-stabilized SARS-CoV-2 spike protein derived from the original Wuhan strain. The immunoSEQ Assay was used to sequence TCRbeta CDR3 regions. After extraction, genomic DNA underwent amplification by bias-controlled multiplex PCR, followed by high-throughput sequencing. Regarding the original processing steps: To quantify the absolute abundance of every unique TCRbeta CDR3 region, sequences were collapsed and filtered. T cell fraction was estimated by normalizing TCRbeta template counts to usable DNA, which was measured by amplifying reference genes present in all nucleated cells. Repertoire TCRs were annotated as SARS-CoV-2-specific by exact matching of V gene, CDR3 amino acid sequence and J gene to a known reactive TCR set. MIRA supplied the reference SARS-CoV-2 TCR set, which was filtered for enrichment in COVID-19-positive ImmuneCODE repertoires so that public or cross-reactive TCRs were removed. Drawing on the MIRA antigens, annotated TCRs were analysed further at the level of specific ORF or position within ORF. Breadth was defined as the number of annotated unique rearrangements divided by the total number of unique productive rearrangements, and depth was defined as the summed frequency of the annotated unique rearrangements. Two-sided Wilcoxon rank-sum tests were used to compare TCR breadth between groups. TCRdb's version of the immuneACCESS table is confined to in-frame rearrangements and falls short of the full clone set. An unresolved V gene accounts for under half of the shortfall where checked; the remainder is of unknown origin. The D gene and trimming were derived from the DNA, and the V and J assignments and clone size from that table. The sample contains roughly 700,000 clones, more than 70% of them found a single time. The top ten constitute around 1.5% of the sample.

CDR1 SGHNT and CDR2 YYREEE were looked up in the germline V gene (reference sequence). The CDR3 has 14 amino acids, counting the end cysteine and phenylalanine. Just the 42-base CDR3 DNA is kept, in frame starting at base 1. V loses 5 bases at its end and J loses 5 bases; junction bases beyond the gene matches: 8. As concerns this clone: No antigen is known for it. No clone much larger than this one lies a single base away; base qualities are absent.

The sequencing used peripheral blood, collected in a trial of Ad26.COV2.S vaccine versus placebo. The rearrangement joined TRBV5-4 to TRBJ2-7, with 9 middle bases fitting TRBD1. This receptor was taken from a person aged 18-60 years who received the Ad26.COV2.S COVID-19 vaccine or a placebo. The nucleotide sequence is TGTGCCAGCAGGGAACAGGGGGCTATCGACGAGCAGTACTTC. This gives the protein CASREQGAIDEQYF.